This T cell receptor (beta chain) was recorded in a study of T-cell memory formation after mild COVID-19. Study results and caveats: There was no confirmation that second-wave clones peaking on day 37 were SARS-CoV-2 specific. That cross-reactive memory joined was suggested by some responding clones appearing in pre-infection memory. A second wave expanding day 15 to 37 was CD4+-biased; contracting clones were balanced.

The V end was cut by 9 bases, the J end by 0 bases, with 16 bases between. This CDR3 has 15 residues. The V gene's germline CDR1 is MNHEY and CDR2 SMNVEV (reference sequence). This clonotype has only one observation. Its antigen is not known. Libraries for TCRalpha and TCRbeta carried sample barcodes and unique molecular identifiers via 5'RACE. TCRdb ran MiXCR on the 5' RACE reads and lists one entry per CDR3 protein. The repertoire holds fewer than 500,000 distinct CDR3 sequences, with roughly 23% as singletons. The sequence derives from an adult woman who had mild COVID-19 (a few samples of this study predate the infection). Cell type and time point are not known. The chain uses TRBV27 and TRBJ2-3; no firm D call. Sequencing was performed on PBMCs or a T cell subset sorted from them (not recorded which). CDR3 residues: CARATASSSTDTQYF. The CDR3, as DNA: TGTGCCAGGGCCACGGCTAGTTCTAGCACAGATACGCAGTATTTT.